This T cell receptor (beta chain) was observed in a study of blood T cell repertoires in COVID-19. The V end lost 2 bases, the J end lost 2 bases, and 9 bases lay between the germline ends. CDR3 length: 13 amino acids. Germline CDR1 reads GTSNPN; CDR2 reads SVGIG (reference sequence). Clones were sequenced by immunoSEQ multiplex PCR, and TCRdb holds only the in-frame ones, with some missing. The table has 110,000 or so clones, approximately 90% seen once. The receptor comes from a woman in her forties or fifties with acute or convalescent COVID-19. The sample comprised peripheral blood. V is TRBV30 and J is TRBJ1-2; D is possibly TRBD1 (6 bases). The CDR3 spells CAWSLQGNYGYTF. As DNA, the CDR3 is TGTGCCTGGAGTCTCCAGGGGAACTATGGCTACACCTTC.